The present T cell receptor (beta chain) was sequenced within a study of blood T cell repertoires in COVID-19. Overall study context: Samples of COVID-19 (acute and convalescent) were obtained from the United States, Italy and Spain. Sources were T cells, B-cell-depleted T cells, or PBMCs; the material itself was cDNA or gDNA.

Only in-frame clones appear in the TCRdb table, and some are missing; sequencing was by immunoSEQ multiplex PCR. This sample has 120,000 to 150,000 clones; roughly four fifths occur once, and the top ten carry under 9.5%. This CDR3 spans 15 amino acids. V dropped 4 bases and J dropped 1; count of bases not matched to a gene: 6. In germline, CDR1 is SGHAT, CDR2 FQNNGV. V usage is TRBV11-2 and J usage is TRBJ2-7; TRBD1 agrees at 8 bases. The TCR comes from a human donor in a cohort sampled during active COVID-19. Specimen: peripheral blood. The chain's CDR3 is CASSYLGQGSYEQYF. The CDR3 coding sequence is TGTGCCAGCAGCTATCTTGGACAGGGTTCCTACGAGCAGTACTTC.